The sequence of this T cell receptor beta chain was determined in a study of Graves' ophthalmopathy and Graves' hyperthyroidism. Study as a whole: No treatment had been given when peripheral blood was collected at initial diagnosis.

Study results and limitations: Most expanded thyroid clonotypes above 0.001 frequency also appeared in blood. The model predicted progression of ophthalmopathy with a sensitivity of roughly 65%, and its specificity was about 73%.

The ends were cut back, 6 bases at V and 2 bases at J, with 13 bases in the middle. The CDR3 has 14 amino acids. Per germline, CDR1 DFQATT and CDR2 SNEGSKA (reference sequence). This clonotype was detected many times. What it binds is not known. RNA transcripts were the source from which TCR beta CDR3 regions were amplified. Second-round multiplex PCR came after a first-round RT-PCR that employed HTBI primers. TCRdb ran MiXCR on the multiplex PCR reads and lists one entry per CDR3 protein. This table holds approximately 500,000 distinct CDR3 sequences, about 15% found once. Moderate-to-severe activity, CAS at least 3, NOSPECS at least 4 and duration under 3 months characterized donors with ophthalmopathy.

The TCR originated in a woman aged 25-40 years with Graves' ophthalmopathy. The genes are TRBV20-1 and TRBJ2-2; D is ambiguous. The sample comprised blood. CDR3 amino acids: CSASERINTGELFF. The DNA for the CDR3 is TGCAGTGCCTCAGAACGGATAAACACCGGGGAGCTGTTTTTT.